One and the same sample provided the 3 T cell receptor beta chains below, sequenced in a study of T cells in Graves' hyperthyroidism and ophthalmopathy. What was amplified from RNA transcripts were TCR beta CDR3 regions. Primed by the HTBI set, a first-round RT-PCR was run on the TCR CDR3. MiXCR, applied by TCRdb to the multiplex PCR reads, yields one record per CDR3 protein. The sample shows about 640,000 distinct CDR3 sequences, 45% of them seen only once. Specimen: peripheral blood or thyroid tissue (not recorded which). The source of these receptors is an adult man with Graves' disease, either hyperthyroidism or ophthalmopathy (not recorded which).

This clonotype showed up just a few times. The CDR3 region is CASRVGMNTEAFF. The CDR3 nucleotides read TGTGCCAGTAGGGTGGGAATGAACACTGAAGCTTTCTTT. The chain couples TRBV19 to TRBJ1-1; no clear D. Trimming pared 6 bases from V and 0 bases from J, leaving 8 bases between. This CDR3 has 13 residues. Germline V gene sequence: CDR1 LNHDA, CDR2 SQIVND (reference sequence).

The chain is built from TRBV24-1 and TRBJ1-4; D not resolved. The CDR3 spans 15 residues. Germline values: CDR1 KGHDR, CDR2 SFDVKD. V shed 8 bases and J shed 0 bases, with 12 bases lying between them. The CDR3 spells CATIQRLATNEKLFF. The CDR3, as DNA: TGTGCCACCATTCAGCGGCTAGCAACTAATGAAAAACTGTTTTTT.

On this clonotype itself: A much bigger clone sits one base away, suggesting this may be a read error. This chain links TRBV9 with TRBJ1-2, with a tentative D call TRBD1 (6 bases). From germline, CDR1 is SGDLS and CDR2 YYNGEE. The CDR3 sequence is 15 residues long. CDR3 bases: TGTGCCAGCAGCGTAGGCGACAGGAATAACTGTGGCTACACCTTC. This codes for CASSVGDRNNCGYTF.